The T cell receptor (beta chain) under discussion was sequenced for a study of control samples from healthy donors and cancer patients. Sequencing was performed with immunoSEQ multiplex PCR; in TCRdb, only in-frame clones are kept and a portion is missing. The table shows some 100,000 clones, with around 89% occurring only once. The CDR3 runs 14 residues. Germline V gives CDR1 SGDLS, CDR2 YYNGEE. The germline V and J ends were trimmed by 0 bases and 3 bases, with 9 bases remaining between them. The gene calls are TRBV9 and TRBJ1-2, with D possibly matching TRBD1 (5 bases). This clonotype was obtained from a woman aged 45-65 years in good health. Sequencing input: blood. For the CDR3, the DNA is TGTGCCAGCAGCGTAGGGGAACAGGACTATGGCTACACCTTC. This codes for CASSVGEQDYGYTF.